The 30 T cell receptor beta chains listed next were all sequenced from one sample in a study of cytomegalovirus exposure and HLA in healthy donors. Method: immunoSEQ multiplex PCR; TCRdb's copy keeps in-frame clones and lacks some. The sample carries 200,000 or so clones, about 79% recorded once. The sequenced material came from PBMCs. The receptors were gathered from a woman in her thirties in good health and CMV-seropositive.

V gene TRBV7-9 combines with J gene TRBJ2-1, with TRBD2 identical over 13 bases. The CDR3 consists of 15 residues. In germline, CDR1 is SEHNR, CDR2 FQNEAQ (reference sequence). Trimming at V came to 5 bases and at J to 8 bases, leaving 6 bases not matched to a gene. In DNA form, the CDR3 reads TGTGCCAGCAGCCCCGGACTAGCGGGAGTCGATGAGCAGTTCTTC. It encodes CASSPGLAGVDEQFF.

The table lists this clone with a count of one. The rearrangement links TRBV4-2 to TRBJ2-1, with 15 bases lining up with TRBD2. V shed 4 bases, J shed 10 bases, and the junction held 5 bases outside the gene matches. The CDR3 totals 15 residues. Germline V CDR1 and CDR2: LGHNA, YNFKEQ. The CDR3 DNA is TGTGCCAGCAGCCGGACCGGGACTAGCGGGAGGGAGCAGTTCTTC. Translating it yields CASSRTGTSGREQFF.

CDR3 coding DNA: TGCAGCGTTGGGGGAGGGAAGCAGTTCTTC. Protein product: CSVGGGKQFF. The V and J genes are TRBV29-1 and TRBJ2-1; 7 nucleotides align to TRBD2. Per the germline V gene, CDR1 is SQVTM and CDR2 is ANQGSEA. V shed 4 bases, J shed 11 bases, and the junction held 2 bases outside the gene matches. The CDR3 consists of 10 residues.

V is TRBV29-1 and J is TRBJ2-7; TRBD1 is a possible D gene (6 bases). The germline gives CDR1 SQVTM, CDR2 ANQGSEA. There are 13 residues in the CDR3. V shed 3 bases and J shed 4 bases, with 13 bases lying between them. The chain's CDR3 is CSVEGTYSYEQYF. CDR3 in DNA: TGCAGCGTTGAGGGGACATATAGTTACGAGCAGTACTTC.

The chain carries TRBV28 and TRBJ1-1, with D uncertain. Germline CDR1 MDHEN, CDR2 SYDVKM. V lost 4 bases and J 5 bases, leaving 8 bases between the germline ends. This CDR3 region has 12 residues. The CDR3 loop is CASSSGSTEAFF. CDR3 nucleotides: TGTGCCAGCAGTTCCGGGAGTACTGAAGCTTTCTTT.

The V call is TRBV19, the J call TRBJ1-5; weak D call: TRBD1 (5 bases). Germline lookup yields CDR1 LNHDA and CDR2 SQIVND (reference sequence). Trimming left V 7 bases short and J 0 bases short, with 16 bases between. The CDR3 is 16 residues long. The CDR3 bases are TGTGCCAGTACTGGTGGGGGGACCTATAGCAATCAGCCCCAGCATTTT. Translated, it gives CASTGGGTYSNQPQHF. The whole variable domain, remainder taken from reference TRBV19 and TRBJ1-5, is DGGITQSPKYLFRKEGQNVTLSCEQNLNHDAMYWYRQDPGQGLRLIYYSQIVNDFQKGDIAEGYSVSREKKESFPLTVTSAQKNPTAFYLCASTGGGTYSNQPQHFGDGTRLSIL.

This clone was counted a few times. V usage is TRBV7-9 and J usage is TRBJ1-5, with a tentative D call TRBD1 (5 bases). Germline CDR1 SEHNR, CDR2 FQNEAQ (reference sequence). The CDR3 sequence is 15 residues long. The V end was cut by 4 bases, the J end by 4 bases, with 14 bases between. The CDR3 here is CASSSSNRLNQPQHF. In nucleotides, the CDR3 is TGTGCCAGCAGCTCCTCAAACAGGTTGAATCAGCCCCAGCATTTT.

This chain uses TRBV4-1 with TRBJ1-5; the D is unclear. The CDR3 sequence is 14 residues long. Germline V CDR1 and CDR2: MGHRA, YSYEKL. Trimming removed 4 bases at V and 8 bases at J, with 15 bases between. This CDR3 reads CASSPGGIREPQHF. The CDR3 DNA is TGCGCCAGCAGCCCGGGAGGGATTCGGGAGCCCCAGCATTTT.

The chain's CDR3 is CAGSSAGGVDTQYF. CDR3 in DNA: TGCGCCGGCTCTTCAGCGGGAGGAGTGGATACGCAGTATTTT. The rearrangement joins TRBV4-1 to TRBJ2-3; 9 nucleotides match TRBD2. The germline V gene has CDR1 MGHRA and CDR2 YSYEKL. The CDR3 runs to 14 residues. J lost 6 bases, V lost 11 bases, and 12 bases had no gene match.

This chain joins TRBV28 and TRBJ2-1; a possible D gene is TRBD2 (5 bases). V lost 1 base to trimming and J lost 5 bases, with 15 bases between them. The CDR3 contains 16 residues. Germline V CDR1 and CDR2: MDHEN, SYDVKM. The CDR3 DNA follows: TGTGCCAGCAGTTTATCGGCGGGCCCCCTAAACAATGAGCAGTTCTTC. The encoded protein is CASSLSAGPLNNEQFF.

The chain carries TRBV6-1 and TRBJ1-3, with D uncertain. Trimming pared 1 base from V and 4 bases from J, leaving 17 bases between. Germline values: CDR1 MNHNS, CDR2 SASEGT. CDR3 length: 17 amino acids. CDR3 sequence (DNA): TGTGCCAGCAGTGAAGTTGGAGGCCCCGGGGTCGGAAACACCATATATTTT. This encodes CASSEVGGPGVGNTIYF.

This clone was counted once. J is TRBJ2-1 and V is TRBV12-5; 9 nucleotides line up with TRBD2. J lost 2 bases, V lost 3 bases, and 5 bases had no gene match. In germline, CDR1 is LGHNT, CDR2 FRNRAP. The CDR3 runs 16 residues. The CDR3 DNA reads as TGTGCTAGTGGTTTCCTTAGCGGGGGCCCCTACAATGAGCAGTTCTTC. Its translation is CASGFLSGGPYNEQFF.

The chain is built from TRBV5-1 and TRBJ1-2; D may be TRBD1 (6 bases). V lost 1 base and J lost 6, with 7 bases in between. There are 12 residues in the CDR3. CDR1 is SGHRS, CDR2 YFSETQ, per germline. DNA of the CDR3: TGCGCCAGCAGCTTGCCAGGGGATGGCTACACCTTC. It specifies CASSLPGDGYTF. The full variable domain, rest sourced from reference TRBV5-1 and TRBJ1-2, is KAGVTQTPRYLIKTRGQQVTLSCSPISGHRSVSWYQQTPGQGLQFLFEYFSETQRNKGNFPGRFSGRQFSNSRSEMNVSTLELGDSALYLCASSLPGDGYTFGSGTRLTVV.

This clone was detected a few times. The chain combines TRBV30 with TRBJ1-1; TRBD1 aligns across 7 bases. This CDR3 comprises 13 residues. V lost 8 bases, J lost 3 bases, and 9 bases stayed unmatched. Germline CDR1 and CDR2: GTSNPN and SVGIG (reference sequence). DNA for the CDR3: TGTGCCCTAAACAGGGGCGGGGACACTGAAGCTTTCTTT. As protein: CALNRGGDTEAFF.

V and J are TRBV6-6 and TRBJ1-4; 7 bases are a match to TRBD1. V shed 7 bases, J shed 5 bases, and the junction held 10 bases outside the gene matches. Germline V gene sequence: CDR1 MNHNY, CDR2 SVGAGI (reference sequence). The CDR3 runs to 15 residues. The CDR3 nucleotides are TGTGCCAGCATCTACAGACAGGGCCTCAATGAAAAACTGTTTTTT. It encodes CASIYRQGLNEKLFF.

The genes are TRBV29-1 and TRBJ2-1; no clear D gene. Germline V lookup: CDR1 SQVTM, CDR2 ANQGSEA. The CDR3 runs to 13 residues. Trimming shortened V by 5 bases and J by 3 bases, and 11 bases separated the two germline ends. The CDR3 DNA follows: TGCAGCGTTCCCGAGTTTGACTACAATGAGCAGTTCTTC. Translating gives CSVPEFDYNEQFF.

The V gene is TRBV2, the J gene TRBJ2-2; D is undetermined. The V end was cut by 3 bases, the J end by 1 base, with 6 bases between. In germline, CDR1 is SNHLY, CDR2 FYNNEI. The CDR3 runs to 14 residues. The CDR3 region is CASSERQNTGELFF. CDR3 nucleotide sequence: TGTGCCAGCAGTGAGAGACAGAACACCGGGGAGCTGTTTTTT. The full variable domain, completed using reference TRBV2 and TRBJ2-2, is EPEVTQTPSHQVTQMGQEVILRCVPISNHLYFYWYRQILGQKVEFLVSFYNNEISEKSEIFDDQFSVERPDGSNFTLKIRSTKLEDSAMYFCASSERQNTGELFFGEGSRLTVL.

The J gene is TRBJ2-3, the V gene TRBV11-3; 11 nucleotides align to TRBD2. Germline V gives CDR1 SGHNT, CDR2 YENEEA. This CDR3 has 16 amino acids. V was clipped by 1 base and J by 6 bases; unmatched bases: 6. CDR3 sequence reads: CASSLGASGRIDTQYF. Written as DNA, the CDR3 is TGTGCCAGCAGCTTAGGTGCTAGCGGGAGGATCGATACGCAGTATTTT.

The chain employs TRBV5-1 and TRBJ1-2; TRBD1 might be the D (6 bases). Germline V CDR1 and CDR2: SGHRS, YFSETQ. V lost 3 bases and J 6 bases, leaving 15 bases between the germline ends. The CDR3 sequence is 14 residues long. CDR3: CASSYGQLSDGYTF. As DNA, the CDR3 is TGCGCCAGCAGCTATGGACAGTTATCGGATGGCTACACCTTC.

The chain links TRBV10-1 to TRBJ2-7; 7 bases map to TRBD2. This CDR3 spans 15 amino acids. V was clipped by 4 bases and J by 2 bases; unmatched bases: 8. Germline assignment: CDR1 WNHNN and CDR2 SYGVQD (reference sequence). The CDR3: CASSARASGPYEQYF. In DNA form, the CDR3 reads TGCGCCAGCAGTGCCCGGGCTAGCGGTCCCTACGAGCAGTACTTC.

The chain joins TRBV29-1 to TRBJ2-5, with 7 positions matching TRBD2. CDR1 SQVTM and CDR2 ANQGSEA come from the germline V gene. After removal of 4 bases from V and 1 base from J, the junction contained 12 bases not matched to a gene. This CDR3 spans 16 amino acids. The CDR3 DNA is TGCAGCGTTGCGGGGCGGGAGTTTTCTTCCCAAGAGACCCAGTACTTC. This translates into CSVAGREFSSQETQYF.

V gene TRBV6-6 combines with J gene TRBJ1-2; tentatively, D is TRBD1 (5 bases). CDR1 and CDR2 (germline): MNHNY, SVGAGI (reference sequence). The CDR3 sequence is 13 residues long. Trimming cost V 6 bases and J 8 bases, with 16 bases left between them. CDR3 amino acids: CASSRGARGGYTF. The DNA for the CDR3 is TGTGCCAGCAGCCGGGGAGCTCGGGGGGGCTACACCTTC.

This chain uses TRBV27 with TRBJ2-1, with D possibly matching TRBD1 (5 bases). CDR3 length: 13 amino acids. Trimming cost V 4 bases and J 2 bases, with 6 bases left between them. Germline V lookup: CDR1 MNHEY, CDR2 SMNVEV (reference sequence). The CDR3 nucleotides read TGTGCCAGCAGTTCGGACACCTACAATGAGCAGTTCTTC. This encodes CASSSDTYNEQFF.

This sequence joins TRBV10-2 and TRBJ2-2; 7 bases fit TRBD1. Germline CDR1 reads WSHSY; CDR2 reads SAAADI. V shed 4 bases, J shed 6 bases, and the junction held 8 bases outside the gene matches. There are 15 residues in the CDR3. As DNA, the CDR3 is TGCGCCAGCAGTGGGAACAGGGGTGGTCCCGGGGAGCTGTTTTTT. Its protein product is CASSGNRGGPGELFF.

The chain combines TRBV7-9 with TRBJ2-1; 8 bases are shared with TRBD2. V lost 1 base and J lost 7; bases outside the gene matches: 12. The CDR3 has 17 amino acids. CDR1 and CDR2 (germline): SEHNR, FQNEAQ (reference sequence). The CDR3 region has the DNA TGTGCCAGCAGCTTAGTAGGTCCAGCGGGAGTAGATAATGAGCAGTTCTTC. Translation: CASSLVGPAGVDNEQFF.

The chain employs TRBV18 and TRBJ2-1; 7 bases map to TRBD2. The length of the CDR3 is 13 residues. The germline gives CDR1 KGHSH, CDR2 LQKENI. Trimming removed 5 bases from V and 8 bases from J; junction bases left unmatched: 6. The DNA of the CDR3 is TGTGCCAGCTCAGGGCAGGCGGGAGATGAGCAGTTCTTC. It specifies CASSGQAGDEQFF.

The DNA for the CDR3 is TGTGCCAGCGCGGGGCCGGGGTCGGACTATGGCTACACCTTC. It translates to CASAGPGSDYGYTF. This chain links TRBV6-1 with TRBJ1-2, with D possibly TRBD1 on 5 matching bases. The CDR3 is 14 amino acids. Trimming stripped 8 bases from V and 3 bases from J, with 16 bases between. Germline values: CDR1 MNHNS, CDR2 SASEGT.

This chain uses TRBV6-1 with TRBJ1-4; 11 bases map to TRBD1. The ends lost 6 bases at V and 4 bases at J; junction bases unmatched: 4. This CDR3 comprises 15 residues. Per germline, CDR1 MNHNS and CDR2 SASEGT. CDR3 amino acids: CASRDRGRGNEKLFF. For the CDR3, the DNA is TGTGCCAGCAGGGACAGGGGGCGAGGTAATGAAAAACTGTTTTTT.

This clone was seen ten or more times. The rearrangement joins TRBV27 to TRBJ2-5; D not certain. CDR3 length: 12 amino acids. The germline V gene encodes CDR1 MNHEY and CDR2 SMNVEV (reference sequence). V lost 4 bases to trimming and J lost 7 bases, with 10 bases between them. The CDR3 sequence: CASSSSPGTQYF. The CDR3 coding sequence is TGTGCCAGCAGTTCCTCCCCGGGGACCCAGTACTTC.

The rearrangement uses TRBV6-5 and TRBJ1-1, with D unresolved. Trimming removed 0 bases at V and 0 bases at J, with 11 bases between. Germline V gene sequence: CDR1 MNHEY, CDR2 SVGAGI. The CDR3 has 16 residues. CDR3 sequence (DNA): TGTGCCAGCAGTTACTCGGGTCCACAGATGAACACTGAAGCTTTCTTT. Translated, it gives CASSYSGPQMNTEAFF.